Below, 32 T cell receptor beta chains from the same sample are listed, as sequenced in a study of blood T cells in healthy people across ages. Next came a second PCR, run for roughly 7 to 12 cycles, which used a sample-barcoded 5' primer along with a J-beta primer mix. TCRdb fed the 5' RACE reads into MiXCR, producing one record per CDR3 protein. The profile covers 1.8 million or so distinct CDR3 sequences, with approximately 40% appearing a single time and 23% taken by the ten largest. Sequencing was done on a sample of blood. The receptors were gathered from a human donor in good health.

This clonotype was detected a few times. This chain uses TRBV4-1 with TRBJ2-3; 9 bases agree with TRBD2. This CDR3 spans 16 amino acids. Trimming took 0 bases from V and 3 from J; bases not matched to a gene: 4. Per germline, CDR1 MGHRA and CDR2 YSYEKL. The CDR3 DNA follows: TGCGCCAGCAGCCAAGAAATAGCGGGGGCTACAGATACGCAGTATTTT. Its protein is CASSQEIAGATDTQYF.

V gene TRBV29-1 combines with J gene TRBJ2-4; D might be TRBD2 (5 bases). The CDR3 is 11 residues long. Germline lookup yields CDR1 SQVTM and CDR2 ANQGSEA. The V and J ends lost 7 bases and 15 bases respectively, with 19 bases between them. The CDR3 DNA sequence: TGCAGCGCTAGCCGGAGCGACGGGCTGTACTTC. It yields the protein CSASRSDGLYF. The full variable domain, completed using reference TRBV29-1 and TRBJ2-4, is SAVISQKPSRDICQRGTSLTIQCQVDSQVTMMFWYRQQPGQSLTLIATANQGSEATYESGFVIDKFPISRPNLTFSTLTVSNMSPEDSSIYLCSASRSDGLYFGAGTRLSVL.

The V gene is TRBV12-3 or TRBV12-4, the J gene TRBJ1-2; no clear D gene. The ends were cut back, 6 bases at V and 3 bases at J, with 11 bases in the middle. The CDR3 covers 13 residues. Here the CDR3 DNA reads TGTGCCAGCAGCTGGCAGGTTCACTATGGCTACACCTTC. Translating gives CASSWQVHYGYTF.

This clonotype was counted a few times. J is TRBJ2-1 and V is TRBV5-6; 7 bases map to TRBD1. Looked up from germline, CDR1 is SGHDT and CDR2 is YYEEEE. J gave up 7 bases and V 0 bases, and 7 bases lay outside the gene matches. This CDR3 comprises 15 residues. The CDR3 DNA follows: TGTGCCAGCAGCTTGGCCCCGCTACAGGGGAATGAGCAGTTCTTC. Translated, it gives CASSLAPLQGNEQFF.

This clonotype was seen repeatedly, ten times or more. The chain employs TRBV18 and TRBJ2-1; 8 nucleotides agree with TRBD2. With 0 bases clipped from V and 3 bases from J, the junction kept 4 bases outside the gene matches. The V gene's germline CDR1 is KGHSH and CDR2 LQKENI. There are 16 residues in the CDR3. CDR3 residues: CASSPPEAGGYNEQFF. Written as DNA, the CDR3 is TGTGCCAGCTCACCACCGGAGGCGGGGGGCTACAATGAGCAGTTCTTC. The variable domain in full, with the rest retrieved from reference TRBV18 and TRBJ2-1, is NAGVMQNPRHLVRRRGQEARLRCSPMKGHSHVYWYRQLPEEGLKFMVYLQKENIIDESGMPKERFSAEFPKEGPSILRIQQVVRGDSAAYFCASSPPEAGGYNEQFFGPGTRLTVL.

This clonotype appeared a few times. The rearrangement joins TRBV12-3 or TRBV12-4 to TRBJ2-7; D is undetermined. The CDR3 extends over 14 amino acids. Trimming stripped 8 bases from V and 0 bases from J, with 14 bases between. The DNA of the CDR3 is TGTGCCAGCTCGCACACTGAGACCTCCTACGAGCAGTACTTC. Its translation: CASSHTETSYEQYF.

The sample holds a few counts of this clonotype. The DNA of the CDR3 is TGTGCCAGCAGCCCTGGAATTTTCAATGAGCAGTTCTTC. Its translation: CASSPGIFNEQFF. The rearrangement links TRBV7-2 to TRBJ2-1; D gene uncertain. Germline values: CDR1 SGHTA, CDR2 FQGNSA. Trimming cost V 5 bases and J 6 bases, with 11 bases left between them. The CDR3 has 13 residues.

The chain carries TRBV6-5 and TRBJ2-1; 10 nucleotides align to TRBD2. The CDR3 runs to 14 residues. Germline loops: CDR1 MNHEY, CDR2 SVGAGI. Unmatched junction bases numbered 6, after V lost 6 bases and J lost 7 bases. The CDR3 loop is CASRQAGGPNEQFF. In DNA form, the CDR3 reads TGTGCCAGCAGACAAGCGGGGGGGCCAAATGAGCAGTTCTTC.

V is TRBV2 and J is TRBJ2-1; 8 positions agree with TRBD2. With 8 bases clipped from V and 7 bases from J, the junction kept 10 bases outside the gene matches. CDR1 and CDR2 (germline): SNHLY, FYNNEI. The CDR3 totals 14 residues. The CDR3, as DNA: TGTGCCAGCCCCGGGGGGGCCGGGGGGAATGAGCAGTTCTTC. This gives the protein CASPGGAGGNEQFF.

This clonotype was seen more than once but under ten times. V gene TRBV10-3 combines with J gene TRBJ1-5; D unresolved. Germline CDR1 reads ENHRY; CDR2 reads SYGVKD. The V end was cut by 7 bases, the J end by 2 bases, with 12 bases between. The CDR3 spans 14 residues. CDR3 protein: CAIKPGGGNQPQHF. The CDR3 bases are TGTGCCATCAAGCCGGGCGGCGGCAATCAGCCCCAGCATTTT.

CDR3 DNA: TGCGCCAGCAGCTTGGCGTTGGGACGGTCCAACGAGCAGTACTTC. Its protein product is CASSLALGRSNEQYF. The chain joins TRBV5-1 to TRBJ2-7, with D perhaps given as TRBD1 or TRBD2 (5 bases each). Germline V lookup: CDR1 SGHRS, CDR2 YFSETQ. The CDR3 has 15 residues. Trimming shortened V by 0 bases and J by 5 bases, and 15 bases separated the two germline ends. The full variable domain, completed using reference TRBV5-1 and TRBJ2-7, is KAGVTQTPRYLIKTRGQQVTLSCSPISGHRSVSWYQQTPGQGLQFLFEYFSETQRNKGNFPGRFSGRQFSNSRSEMNVSTLELGDSALYLCASSLALGRSNEQYFGPGTRLTVT.

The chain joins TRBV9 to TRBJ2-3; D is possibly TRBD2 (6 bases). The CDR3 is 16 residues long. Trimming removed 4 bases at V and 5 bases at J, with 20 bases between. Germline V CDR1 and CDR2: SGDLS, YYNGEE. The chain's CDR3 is CASSPFGRRGGDTQYF. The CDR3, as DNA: TGTGCCAGCAGCCCCTTTGGGAGGCGGGGCGGAGATACGCAGTATTTT.

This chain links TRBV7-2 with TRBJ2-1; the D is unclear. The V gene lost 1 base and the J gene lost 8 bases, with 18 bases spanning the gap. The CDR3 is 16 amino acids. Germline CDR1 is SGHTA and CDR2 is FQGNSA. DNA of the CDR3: TGTGCCAGCAGCTTAGAGTTCGGAGCCTCTGTCGATGAGCAGTTCTTC. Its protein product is CASSLEFGASVDEQFF.

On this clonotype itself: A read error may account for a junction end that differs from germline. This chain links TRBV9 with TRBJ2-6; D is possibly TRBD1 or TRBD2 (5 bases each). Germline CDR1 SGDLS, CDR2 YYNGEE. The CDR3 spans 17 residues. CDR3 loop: CASSVTVGSSGANVPTF. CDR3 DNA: TGTGCCAGCAGCGTAACTGTTGGGAGCTCTGGGGCCAACGTCCCGACTTTC.

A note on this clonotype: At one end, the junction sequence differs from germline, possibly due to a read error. CDR3 loop: CAGSLLGSGANVLTF. CDR3 coding DNA: TGTGCCGGCAGCTTATTGGGATCTGGGGCCAACGTCCTGACTTTC. The chain recombines TRBV7-9 with TRBJ2-6; D remains unclear. CDR1 and CDR2 from the germline V gene are SEHNR and FQNEAQ (reference sequence). This CDR3 is built from 15 residues.

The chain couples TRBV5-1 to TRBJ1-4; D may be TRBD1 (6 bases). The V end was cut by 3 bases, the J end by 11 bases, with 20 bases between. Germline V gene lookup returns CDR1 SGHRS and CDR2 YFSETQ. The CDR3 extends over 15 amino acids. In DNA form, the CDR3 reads TGCGCCAGCAGCTCGGAGTTCAGGGCAGGGGATAAACTGTTTTTT. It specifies CASSSEFRAGDKLFF.

CDR3: CASSQYRGGYEQYF. The CDR3 DNA is TGTGCCAGCAGCCAGTATAGGGGGGGCTACGAGCAGTACTTC. V is TRBV4-2 and J is TRBJ2-7; D perhaps matches TRBD2 (7 bases). The ends were cut back, 3 bases at V and 3 bases at J, with 12 bases in the middle. The length of the CDR3 is 14 residues. Germline V CDR1 and CDR2: LGHNA, YNFKEQ.

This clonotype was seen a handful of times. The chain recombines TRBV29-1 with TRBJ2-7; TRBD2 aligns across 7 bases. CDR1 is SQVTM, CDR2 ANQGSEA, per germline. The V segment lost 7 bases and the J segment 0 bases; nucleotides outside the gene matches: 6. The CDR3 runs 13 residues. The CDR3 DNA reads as TGCAGCGCCACGGGGGGTTCCTCCTACGAGCAGTACTTC. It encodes CSATGGSSYEQYF.

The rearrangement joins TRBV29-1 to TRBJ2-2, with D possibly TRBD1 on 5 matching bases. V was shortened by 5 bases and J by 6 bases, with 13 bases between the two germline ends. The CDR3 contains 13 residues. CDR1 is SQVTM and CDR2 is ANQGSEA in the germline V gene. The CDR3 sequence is CSVRFQGAGELFF. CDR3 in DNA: TGCAGCGTTAGGTTCCAAGGGGCCGGGGAGCTGTTTTTT.

The CDR3 protein is CASSFLAGADTDTQYF. CDR3 nucleotide sequence: TGTGCCAGCAGCTTTTTAGCGGGGGCCGACACAGATACGCAGTATTTT. The chain employs TRBV5-5 and TRBJ2-3; the match to TRBD2 covers 9 bases. The V segment lost 2 bases and the J segment 2 bases; nucleotides outside the gene matches: 6. Per the germline V gene, CDR1 is SGHKS and CDR2 is YYEKEE (reference sequence). This CDR3 has 16 residues.

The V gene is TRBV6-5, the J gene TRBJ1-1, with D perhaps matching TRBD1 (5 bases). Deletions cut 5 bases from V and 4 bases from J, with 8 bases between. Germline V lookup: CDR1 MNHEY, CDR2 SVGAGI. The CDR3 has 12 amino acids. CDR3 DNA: TGTGCCAGCAGTCGGGGGGTCACTGAAGCTTTCTTT. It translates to CASSRGVTEAFF.

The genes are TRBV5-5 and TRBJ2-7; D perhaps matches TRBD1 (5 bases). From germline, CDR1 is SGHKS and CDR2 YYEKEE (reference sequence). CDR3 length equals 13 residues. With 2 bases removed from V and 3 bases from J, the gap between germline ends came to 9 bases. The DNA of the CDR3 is TGTGCCAGCAGCTTCGACAGTTACTACGAGCAGTACTTC. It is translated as CASSFDSYYEQYF.

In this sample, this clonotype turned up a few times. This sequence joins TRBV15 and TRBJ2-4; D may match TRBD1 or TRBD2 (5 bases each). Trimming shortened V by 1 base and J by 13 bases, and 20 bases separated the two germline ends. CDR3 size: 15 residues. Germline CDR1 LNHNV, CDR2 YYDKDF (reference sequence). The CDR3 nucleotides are TGTGCCACCAGCAGAGGAGGGGCCTCCTACAATGAGCAGTACTTC. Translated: CATSRGGASYNEQYF.

CDR3 DNA: TGTGCCAGCAGTTTGAGACAGGGGATTCAGCCCCAGCATTTT. Amino acid sequence: CASSLRQGIQPQHF. The chain links TRBV28 to TRBJ1-5; 8 bases align to TRBD1. The germline V gene encodes CDR1 MDHEN and CDR2 SYDVKM. This CDR3 is 14 amino acids long. V trimming: 3 bases; J trimming: 6 bases; junction bases outside the gene matches: 4.

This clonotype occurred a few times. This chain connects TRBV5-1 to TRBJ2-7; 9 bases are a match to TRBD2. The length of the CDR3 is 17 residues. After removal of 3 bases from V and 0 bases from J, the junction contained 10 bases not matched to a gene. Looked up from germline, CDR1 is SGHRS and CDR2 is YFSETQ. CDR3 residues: CASSWGSGGTISYEQYF. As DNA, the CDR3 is TGCGCCAGCAGCTGGGGTAGCGGGGGTACGATCTCCTACGAGCAGTACTTC. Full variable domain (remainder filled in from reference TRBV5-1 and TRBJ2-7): KAGVTQTPRYLIKTRGQQVTLSCSPISGHRSVSWYQQTPGQGLQFLFEYFSETQRNKGNFPGRFSGRQFSNSRSEMNVSTLELGDSALYLCASSWGSGGTISYEQYFGPGTRLTVT.

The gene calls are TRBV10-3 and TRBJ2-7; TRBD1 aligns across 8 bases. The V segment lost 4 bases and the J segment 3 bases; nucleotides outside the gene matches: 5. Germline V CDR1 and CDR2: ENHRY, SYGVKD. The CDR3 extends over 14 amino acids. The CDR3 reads CAISAGTGNYEQYF. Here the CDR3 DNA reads TGTGCCATCAGTGCGGGGACAGGAAACTACGAGCAGTACTTC.

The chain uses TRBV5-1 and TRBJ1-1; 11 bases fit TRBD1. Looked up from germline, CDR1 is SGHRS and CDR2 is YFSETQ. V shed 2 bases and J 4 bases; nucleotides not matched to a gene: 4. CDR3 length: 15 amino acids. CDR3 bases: TGCGCCAGCAGCTTTATTGGGACAGGGGGCACTGAAGCTTTCTTT. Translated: CASSFIGTGGTEAFF.

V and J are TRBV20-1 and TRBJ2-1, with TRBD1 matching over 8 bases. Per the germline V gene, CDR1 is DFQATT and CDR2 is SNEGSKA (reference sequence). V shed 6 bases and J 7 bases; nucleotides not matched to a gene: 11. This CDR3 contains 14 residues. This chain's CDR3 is CSARIKTGVNEQFF. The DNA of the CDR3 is TGCAGTGCCAGGATCAAGACAGGGGTAAATGAGCAGTTCTTC.

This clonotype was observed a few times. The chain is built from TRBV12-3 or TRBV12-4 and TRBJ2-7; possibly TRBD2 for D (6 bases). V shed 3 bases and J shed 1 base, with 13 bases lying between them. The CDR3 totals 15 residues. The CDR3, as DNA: TGTGCCAGCAGTTTGGCGGGAAAGGGTTCCTACGAGCAGTACTTC. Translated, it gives CASSLAGKGSYEQYF.

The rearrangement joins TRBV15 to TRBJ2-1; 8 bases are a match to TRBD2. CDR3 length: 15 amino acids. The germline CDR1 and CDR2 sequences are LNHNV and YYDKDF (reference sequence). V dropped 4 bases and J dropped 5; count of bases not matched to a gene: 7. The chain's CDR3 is CATSTASGHNNEQFF. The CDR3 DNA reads TGTGCCACCAGCACCGCTAGCGGGCATAACAATGAGCAGTTCTTC.

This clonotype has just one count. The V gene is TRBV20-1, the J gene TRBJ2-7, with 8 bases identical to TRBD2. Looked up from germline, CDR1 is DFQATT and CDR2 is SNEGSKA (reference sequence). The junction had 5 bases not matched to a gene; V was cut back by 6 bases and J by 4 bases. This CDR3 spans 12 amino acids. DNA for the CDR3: TGCAGTGCGGTGGGACTAGAATACGAGCAGTACTTC. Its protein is CSAVGLEYEQYF.

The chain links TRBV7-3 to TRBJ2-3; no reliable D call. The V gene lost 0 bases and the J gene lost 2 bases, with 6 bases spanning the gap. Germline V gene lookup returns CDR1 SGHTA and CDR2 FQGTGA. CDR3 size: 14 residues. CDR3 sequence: CASSLTTYTDTQYF. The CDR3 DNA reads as TGTGCCAGCAGCTTAACCACGTACACAGATACGCAGTATTTT.